This T cell receptor (beta chain) was recovered during a study of identical twins. Findings and caveats of the study: In beta out-of-frame sequences, the excess sharing between twins was weaker.

This clonotype has ten or more counts. Its antigen is undetermined. Germline values: CDR1 DFQATT, CDR2 SNEGSKA (reference sequence). Trimming removed 0 bases at V and 8 bases at J, with 10 bases between. The CDR3 contains 12 residues. It was template switching that added a universal primer site, and there were unique molecular identifiers on the cDNA. TCRdb used MiXCR to reprocess the 5' RACE reads, holding one entry per CDR3 protein. The sample shows some 250,000 distinct CDR3 sequences, 5.5% to 7.5% of them seen only once. This sample was also put to use in a study of T cells expressing NK-cell markers. From that report: Of the CD8+ T cell pool in over 5 donors, roughly 1.0-7.0% was accounted for by dominant NKG2C+ clonotypes.

The sample taken for sequencing was CD8+ T cells sorted from blood. The clonotype was recovered from a woman under 30 in good health. The chain is built from TRBV20-1 and TRBJ1-2; D is uncertain. CDR3 in amino acids: CSAREGSVGYTF. CDR3 DNA sequence: TGCAGTGCTAGAGAAGGGTCTGTGGGCTACACCTTC.